The rows below give T cell receptor beta chains drawn from one sample of a study of blood T cell repertoires in COVID-19. The method was immunoSEQ multiplex PCR; TCRdb's version includes in-frame clones alone and lacks a portion of them. The sample yields 150,000 to 200,000 clones, over 75% seen once. The sequenced sample consisted of PBMCs or T cells enriched from blood (not recorded which). Receptors were obtained from a woman between 18 and 29 years old who had recovered from COVID-19. Each CDR3 is given with its conserved first and last residue. A D gene is named only where the DNA matches it firmly. Size tells how often a clone was seen (once, few, many) or the class of an expanded clone, and some rows leave it out.

j_gene | d_gene | abundance | v_gene | CDR3aa | CDR3nt
TRBJ2-3 | TRBD2 | - | TRBV5-1 | CASSFTGTSGTDTQYF | TGCGCCAGCAGCTTCACCGGGACTAGCGGCACAGATACGCAGTATTTT
TRBJ2-7 | - | - | TRBV6-2/TRBV6-3 | CASSLGGPYEQYF | TGTGCCAGCAGTTTGGGGGGACCCTACGAGCAGTACTTC
TRBJ2-1 | - | - | TRBV20-1 | CSASSIRGRYNEQFF | TGCAGTGCCAGTTCGATTAGAGGAAGGTACAATGAGCAGTTCTTC
TRBJ2-7 | TRBD1 | once | TRBV10-3 | CASASTDRGYEQYF | TGTGCCTCCGCGTCAACGGACAGGGGGTACGAGCAGTACTTC
TRBJ2-2 | - | - | TRBV18 | CASSPAQGGTGELFF | TGTGCCAGCTCACCAGCCCAGGGAGGCACCGGGGAGCTGTTTTTT
TRBJ1-2 | TRBD1 | - | TRBV28 | CASSLGTGGARDGYTF | TGTGCCAGCAGTTTAGGGACAGGGGGCGCTAGGGATGGCTACACCTTC
TRBJ2-5 | - | - | TRBV29-1 | CSVEDDYPNGVETQYF | TGCAGCGTTGAAGATGACTACCCAAATGGAGTAGAGACCCAGTACTTC
TRBJ2-2 | TRBD2 | - | TRBV5-6 | CASSFLLATGELFF | TGTGCCAGCAGCTTCTTACTAGCGACCGGGGAGCTGTTTTTT
TRBJ2-1 | TRBD2 | - | TRBV4-3 | CASSQVGSGRRNEQFF | TGCGCCAGCAGCCAAGTAGGTAGCGGGAGGAGGAATGAGCAGTTCTTC
TRBJ1-5 | TRBD1 | - | TRBV24-1 | CATSDSGQGGHF | TGTGCCACCAGTGACTCCGGACAGGGCGGGCATTTT
TRBJ2-7 | TRBD1 | - | TRBV27 | CASSPRDRGWTYEQYF | TGTGCCAGCAGTCCCCGGGACAGGGGTTGGACCTACGAGCAGTACTTC
TRBJ2-7 | - | - | TRBV6-9 | CASILTNEQYF | TGTGCCAGCATCCTTACTAACGAGCAGTACTTC
TRBJ2-1 | TRBD2 | once | TRBV27 | CASSTGTSWYNEQFF | TGTGCCAGCAGTACCGGGACTAGTTGGTACAATGAGCAGTTCTTC
TRBJ2-7 | TRBD2 | - | TRBV29-1 | CSVASGAYEQYF | TGCAGCGTTGCTAGCGGCGCTTACGAGCAGTACTTC
TRBJ2-5 | TRBD1 | - | TRBV24-1 | CATSDLLGQYQETQYF | TGTGCCACCAGTGATTTGCTGGGACAGTACCAAGAGACCCAGTACTTC
TRBJ2-3 | TRBD1 | - | TRBV9 | CASSAGTGVHRAWDTQYF | TGTGCCAGCAGCGCCGGGACAGGGGTACATAGGGCGTGGGATACGCAGTATTTT
TRBJ2-5 | - | - | TRBV19 | CASTPSLGGAETQYF | TGTGCCAGTACTCCCTCCTTGGGGGGGGCGGAGACCCAGTACTTC
TRBJ2-7 | TRBD2 | - | TRBV19 | CASSPVGGGYEQYF | TGTGCCAGTAGTCCGGTGGGCGGGGGATACGAGCAGTACTTC
TRBJ1-2 | - | - | TRBV5-6 | CASSQVLRVQEYGYTF | TGTGCCAGCAGCCAGGTGTTGAGGGTTCAGGAGTATGGCTACACCTTC
TRBJ1-3 | TRBD1 | - | TRBV30 | CASDATGNGNTIYF | TGTGCCTCTGATGCGACAGGGAATGGAAACACCATATATTTT
TRBJ1-1 | TRBD1 | - | TRBV9 | CASSVRQGQAGTEAFF | TGTGCCAGCAGCGTTCGGCAGGGACAGGCGGGGACTGAAGCTTTCTTT
TRBJ2-7 | TRBD1 | few | TRBV5-1 | CASSRDSASYEQYF | TGCGCCAGCTCCCGGGACAGCGCCTCCTACGAGCAGTACTTC
TRBJ2-7 | TRBD2 | - | TRBV7-9 | CASSSSAGGSYEQYF | TGTGCCAGCAGCTCTAGCGCGGGGGGAAGCTACGAGCAGTACTTC
TRBJ2-1 | - | - | TRBV7-9 | CASSPYGGNEQFF | TGTGCCAGCAGCCCCTACGGGGGCAATGAGCAGTTCTTC
TRBJ2-1 | TRBD1 | - | TRBV28 | CASSFLGGQGLREQFF | TGTGCCAGCAGTTTCCTCGGGGGACAGGGCTTACGTGAGCAGTTCTTC
TRBJ2-7 | TRBD2 | - | TRBV4-1 | CASSQKAGTYEQYF | TGCGCCAGCAGCCAAAAAGCGGGAACCTACGAGCAGTACTTC
TRBJ1-4 | - | - | TRBV5-6 | CASSLTGFNEKLFF | TGTGCCAGCAGCTTGACAGGGTTTAATGAAAAACTGTTTTTT
TRBJ1-5 | - | - | TRBV10-3 | CAISEFLAGVSSNQPQHF | TGTGCCATCAGTGAGTTTTTGGCAGGGGTTAGTAGCAATCAGCCCCAGCATTTT
TRBJ2-7 | - | - | TRBV7-2 | CASSLSSQPYEQYF | TGTGCCAGCAGCTTGAGTTCTCAACCCTACGAGCAGTACTTC
TRBJ2-5 | TRBD2 | - | TRBV5-1 | CASRLAGGEETQYF | TGCGCCAGCCGACTAGCGGGAGGGGAAGAGACCCAGTACTTC
TRBJ2-7 | - | few | TRBV10-1 | CASCSWQYF | TGCGCCAGCTGTTCATGGCAGTACTTC
TRBJ1-2 | - | - | TRBV12-3/TRBV12-4 | CASSLGRVYGYTF | TGTGCCAGCAGTTTAGGACGGGTCTATGGCTACACCTTC
TRBJ2-4 | TRBD2 | - | TRBV3-1/TRBV3-2 | CASSQAGTSFSPKNIQYF | TGTGCCAGCAGCCAAGCCGGGACTAGTTTCTCCCCCAAAAACATTCAGTACTTC
TRBJ2-7 | - | - | TRBV5-5 | CASSLASEGSYEQYF | TGTGCCAGCAGCTTGGCTAGTGAGGGCTCCTACGAGCAGTACTTC
TRBJ2-3 | TRBD2 | - | TRBV3-1/TRBV3-2 | CASSRLAGAESDTQYF | TGTGCCAGCAGCCGATTAGCGGGAGCGGAGTCAGATACGCAGTATTTT
TRBJ2-7 | TRBD2 | few | TRBV18 | CASSPLLAGPYEQYF | TGTGCCAGCTCACCCCTACTAGCGGGACCTTACGAGCAGTACTTC
TRBJ2-7 | TRBD1 | - | TRBV27 | CASSPRTGQRYEQYF | TGTGCCAGCAGCCCAAGGACAGGGCAGCGCTACGAGCAGTACTTC
TRBJ2-7 | - | - | TRBV7-8 | CASSFRPGAYEQYF | TGTGCCAGCAGCTTCCGGCCAGGGGCCTACGAGCAGTACTTC
TRBJ2-7 | - | - | TRBV28 | CASSLDSDPLSF | TGTGCCAGCAGTCTGGACAGTGACCCTCTCTCCTTC
TRBJ1-1 | - | - | TRBV27 | CASSWGGNTEAFF | TGTGCCAGCAGCTGGGGGGGGAACACTGAAGCTTTCTTT
TRBJ2-7 | TRBD1 | once | TRBV2 | CASSEALLTGGYEQYF | TGTGCCAGCAGTGAAGCGCTTCTGACAGGGGGCTACGAGCAGTACTTC
TRBJ2-7 | TRBD1 | - | TRBV12-3/TRBV12-4 | CASSFQGVNEQYF | TGTGCCAGCAGTTTTCAGGGGGTGAACGAGCAGTACTTC
TRBJ1-5 | - | - | TRBV6-5 | CASRRTGLGDQPQHF | TGTGCCAGCCGCCGCACAGGGTTGGGGGATCAGCCCCAGCATTTT
TRBJ2-7 | - | many | TRBV18 | CASSPMGAYEQYF | TGTGCCAGCTCACCAATGGGAGCCTACGAGCAGTACTTC
TRBJ2-7 | TRBD2 | - | TRBV14 | CASSFPGLAGVDEQYF | TGTGCCAGCAGCTTTCCGGGACTAGCGGGAGTGGACGAGCAGTACTTC
TRBJ1-5 | - | - | TRBV2 | CASSPYSNQPQHF | TGTGCCAGCAGTCCGTATAGCAATCAGCCCCAGCATTTT
TRBJ1-1 | TRBD1 | few | TRBV4-1 | CASSQDQGTGPMGTEAFF | TGCGCCAGCAGCCAAGATCAGGGGACAGGCCCTATGGGCACTGAAGCTTTCTTT
TRBJ2-7 | - | - | TRBV5-1 | CASRDLSGGAAYEQYF | TGCGCCAGCAGGGATCTGTCAGGCGGGGCCGCCTACGAGCAGTACTTC
TRBJ1-1 | - | - | TRBV20-1 | CSAIQGEEAFF | TGCAGTGCTATACAGGGAGAAGAAGCTTTCTTT
TRBJ1-1 | - | once | TRBV7-3 | CASSRDRNTEAFF | TGTGCCAGCAGCCGAGACAGAAACACTGAAGCTTTCTTT
TRBJ1-2 | TRBD1 | - | TRBV14 | CASSRRPEGAEGYTF | TGTGCCAGCAGCCGACGCCCGGAGGGGGCGGAAGGCTACACCTTC
TRBJ1-1 | TRBD1 | - | TRBV6-5 | CASNTGVKNTEAFF | TGTGCCAGCAACACAGGGGTCAAGAACACTGAAGCTTTCTTT
TRBJ2-3 | TRBD2 | - | TRBV5-1 | CASSGLAGGRTDTQYF | TGCGCCAGCAGCGGATTAGCGGGAGGCCGCACAGATACGCAGTATTTT
TRBJ2-3 | TRBD1 | - | TRBV4-1 | CASNPGQGLDTDTQYF | TGCGCCAGCAATCCGGGACAGGGGCTTGACACAGATACGCAGTATTTT
TRBJ2-7 | - | - | TRBV11-2 | CASSLNLARSSYEQYF | TGTGCCAGCAGCTTAAATTTGGCGCGGAGCTCCTACGAGCAGTACTTC
TRBJ1-1 | - | - | TRBV5-1 | CASSLDSGKDEAFF | TGCGCCAGCAGCTTGGATTCCGGGAAGGATGAAGCTTTCTTT
TRBJ2-7 | TRBD1 | once | TRBV27 | CASSSGQGYEQYF | TGTGCCAGCAGTTCGGGACAGGGCTACGAGCAGTACTTC
TRBJ1-5 | - | - | TRBV19 | CASTDPGGYSNQPQHF | TGTGCCAGTACCGACCCGGGGGGCTATAGCAATCAGCCCCAGCATTTT
TRBJ2-5 | TRBD2 | - | TRBV5-1 | CASSLDVAGFQETQYF | TGCGCCAGCAGCTTGGACGTAGCGGGATTCCAAGAGACCCAGTACTTC